A selection of T cell receptor beta chains follows, all from one sample in a study of blood T cells in healthy people across ages. TCRdb passed the 5' RACE reads through MiXCR, listing each CDR3 protein once. The sample has 1.8 million or so distinct CDR3 sequences, around 40% seen once; the top ten hold approximately 22%. The sequencing input was blood. The source is a human donor in good health. The conserved cysteine and the conserved F or W are not part of the CDR3 here.

v_call	cdr3_aa
TRBV3-1	ASSQVVSDLGY
TRBV25-1	ASNDRGYGYT
TRBV7-3	ASSSDSTLGYT
TRBV11-1	ASSLVADISYNEQF
TRBV6-6	ASSYSGREDEQY
TRBV4-2	ASSQVGLALPQETQY
TRBV20-1	SARDHQGAYGYT
TRBV20-1	SARDRGFAQY
TRBV5-1	ASSIDGRSSSGANVLT
TRBV20-1	SARTGWQPQH
TRBV5-5	ASSFTGTFSYEQY
TRBV11-1	ASSFRQYMNTEAF
TRBV4-3	ASGPQVGSYGYT
TRBV7-6	ASSPSPDPLGGYT
TRBV20-1	SAPSYNYGYT
TRBV7-2	ASSHPGLQRNERF
TRBV5-1	ASSLGATENTEAF
TRBV6-5	ASSAASSYEQY
TRBV12-3/TRBV12-4	ASSFTTGRYEQY
TRBV5-1	ASSPGQKNYGYT
TRBV7-2	ASSSLPTNYGCT
TRBV25-1	ASSETGTATGANVLT
TRBV6-2/TRBV6-3	ASSYSISGFNSPLH
TRBV7-6	ASSNLDGYGYT
TRBV9	ASTPNPRGNEQF
TRBV7-2	ASGEGASNQPQH
TRBV29-1	SVGVREAF
TRBV20-1	SARAPKLGGLDSPLH
TRBV4-2	ASSLRPRGLGNTIY
TRBV20-1	SASRGPTIGAF
TRBV7-8	ASSFGLAELSIYTQY
TRBV6-4	ASSEGSGLQY